This entry describes one T cell receptor (beta chain). As yet, its antigen is unknown. Sample-barcoded 5' priming and a J-beta primer mix drove a second PCR of 7 to 11 cycles. Template switching added a 12-random-nucleotide identifier to every cDNA molecule. TCRdb fed the 5' RACE reads into MiXCR, producing one record per CDR3 protein. The data show some 920,000 distinct CDR3 sequences, 51% seen once. Every sample yielded at least 6.5 million isolated PBMCs. This sample is drawn from a study of blood T cells in healthy people across ages. Study-level points and caveats: Naive CD4+ cells and diversity were both higher in long-lived donors than in aged donors.

CDR1 and CDR2 from the germline V gene are SQVTM and ANQGSEA. The CDR3 loop spans 13 amino acids. V and J are TRBV29-1 and TRBJ2-4; the match to TRBD1 covers 9 bases. The closer fit of TRBJ2-5 to the DNA end suggests the J call may be wrong. The clonotype originates from a woman aged 60-70 years in good health. Sequenced sample: blood. CDR3 in amino acids: CSATGTGMKTQYF. As DNA, the CDR3 is TGCAGCGCGACGGGGACAGGGATGAAGACCCAGTACTTC.